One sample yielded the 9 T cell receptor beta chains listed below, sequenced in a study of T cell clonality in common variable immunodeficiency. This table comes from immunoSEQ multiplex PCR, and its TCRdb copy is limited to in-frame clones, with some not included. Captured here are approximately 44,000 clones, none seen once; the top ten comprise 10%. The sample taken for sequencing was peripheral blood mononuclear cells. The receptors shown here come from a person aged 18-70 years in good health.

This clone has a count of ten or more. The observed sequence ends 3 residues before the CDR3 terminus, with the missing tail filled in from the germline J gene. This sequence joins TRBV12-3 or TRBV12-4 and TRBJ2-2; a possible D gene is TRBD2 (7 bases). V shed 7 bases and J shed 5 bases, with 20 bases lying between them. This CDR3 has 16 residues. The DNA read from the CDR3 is TGTGCCAGCAACCCGGGAGAGGGGGGGAGGACCGGGGAG. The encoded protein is CASNPGEGGRTGE. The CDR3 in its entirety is CASNPGEGGRTGELFF.

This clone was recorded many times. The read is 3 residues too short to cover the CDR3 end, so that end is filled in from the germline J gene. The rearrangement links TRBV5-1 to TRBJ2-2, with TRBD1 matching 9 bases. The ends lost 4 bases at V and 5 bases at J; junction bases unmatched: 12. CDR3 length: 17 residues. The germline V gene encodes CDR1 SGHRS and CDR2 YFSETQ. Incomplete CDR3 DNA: TGCGCCAGCAGCCTGCCAGGGACAGGGCTAGGAACCGGGGAG. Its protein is CASSLPGTGLGTGE. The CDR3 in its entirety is CASSLPGTGLGTGELFF.

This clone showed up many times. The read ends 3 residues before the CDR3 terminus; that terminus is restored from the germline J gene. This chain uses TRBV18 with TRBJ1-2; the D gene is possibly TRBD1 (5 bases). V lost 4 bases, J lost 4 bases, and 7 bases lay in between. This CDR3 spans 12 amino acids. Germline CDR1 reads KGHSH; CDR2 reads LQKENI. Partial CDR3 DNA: TGTGCCAGCTCACTGGGGCTCTATGGC. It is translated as CASSLGLYG. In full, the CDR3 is CASSLGLYGYTF.

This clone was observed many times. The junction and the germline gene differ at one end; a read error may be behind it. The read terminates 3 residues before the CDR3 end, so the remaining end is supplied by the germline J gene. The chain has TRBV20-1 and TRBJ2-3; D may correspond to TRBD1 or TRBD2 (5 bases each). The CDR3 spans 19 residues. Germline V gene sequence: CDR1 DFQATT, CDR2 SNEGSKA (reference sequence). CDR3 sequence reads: CSARGLVDQGPAGTDTQYF. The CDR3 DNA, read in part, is TGCAGTGCGAGAGGACTCGTGGACCAGGGCCCAGCCGGAACAGATACG.

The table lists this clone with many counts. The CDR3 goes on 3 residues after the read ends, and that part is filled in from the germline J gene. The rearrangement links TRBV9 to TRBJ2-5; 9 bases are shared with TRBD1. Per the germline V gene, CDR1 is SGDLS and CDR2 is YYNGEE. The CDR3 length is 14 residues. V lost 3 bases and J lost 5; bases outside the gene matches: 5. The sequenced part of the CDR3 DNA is TGTGCCAGCAGCGAAGGGACAGGGACCGAGACC. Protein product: CASSEGTGTET. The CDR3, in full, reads CASSEGTGTETQYF.

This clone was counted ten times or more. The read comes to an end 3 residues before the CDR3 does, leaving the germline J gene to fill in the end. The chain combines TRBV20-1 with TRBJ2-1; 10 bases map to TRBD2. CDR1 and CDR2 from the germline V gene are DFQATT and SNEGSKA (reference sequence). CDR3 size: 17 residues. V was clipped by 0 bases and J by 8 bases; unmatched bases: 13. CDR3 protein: CSARDRKASGRGHEQFF. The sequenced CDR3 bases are TGCAGTGCTAGAGACCGTAAAGCGAGCGGGAGGGGCCATGAG.

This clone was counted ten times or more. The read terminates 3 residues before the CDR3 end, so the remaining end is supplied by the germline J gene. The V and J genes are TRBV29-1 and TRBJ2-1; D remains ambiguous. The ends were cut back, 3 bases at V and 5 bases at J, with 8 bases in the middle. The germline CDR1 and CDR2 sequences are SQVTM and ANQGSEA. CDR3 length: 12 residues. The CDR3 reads CSVDPFHNEQFF. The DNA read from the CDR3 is TGCAGCGTTGACCCCTTTCACAATGAG.

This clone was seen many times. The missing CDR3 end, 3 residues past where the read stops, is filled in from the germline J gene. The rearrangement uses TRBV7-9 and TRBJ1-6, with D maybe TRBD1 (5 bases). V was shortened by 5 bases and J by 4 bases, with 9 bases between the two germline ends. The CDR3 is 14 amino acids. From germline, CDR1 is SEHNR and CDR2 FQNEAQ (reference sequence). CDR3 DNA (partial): TGTGCCAGCAGCGGAGAGGGGTATAATTCACCC. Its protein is CASSGEGYNSP. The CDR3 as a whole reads CASSGEGYNSPLHF.

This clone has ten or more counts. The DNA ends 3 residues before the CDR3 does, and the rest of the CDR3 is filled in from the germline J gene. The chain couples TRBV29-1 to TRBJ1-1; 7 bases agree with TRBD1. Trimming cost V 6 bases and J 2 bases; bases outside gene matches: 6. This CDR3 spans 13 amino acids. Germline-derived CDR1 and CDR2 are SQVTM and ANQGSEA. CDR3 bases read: TGCAGCGTCCGGGACAGAACTAACACTGAA. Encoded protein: CSVRDRTNTE. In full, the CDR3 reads CSVRDRTNTEAFF.